This T cell receptor (beta chain) stems from a study of vaccination effects on CD4 cells after COVID-19. After expansion with viral peptide pools in the ViraFEST assay, antigen-specific CD4+ T cells were sequenced. Upon completion of under eleven days in culture, CD4+ T cells were isolated. Vaccinated participants had no history of SARS-CoV-2 infection and tested negative for nucleocapsid antibodies. Sequencing used immunoSEQ multiplex PCR; TCRdb keeps in-frame clones, though not all of them. The table lists tens of thousands of clones, 65% to 80% of them singletons. With respect to this clone: Antigen: not known.

Germline assignment: CDR1 SQVTM and CDR2 ANQGSEA. This CDR3 has 13 amino acids. With V trimmed by 3 bases and J by 1 base, 2 bases remained unmatched. The J gene is TRBJ1-1, the V gene TRBV29-1, with 7 bases that match TRBD1. This sequence originates from a human donor who received a COVID-19 vaccine. This specimen was CD4+ T cells from PBMCs cultured with HCoV-NL63 spike peptides, taken before COVID-19 vaccination. In nucleotides, the CDR3 is TGCAGCGTTGACAGGGGGTCGAACACTGAAGCTTTCTTT. It yields the protein CSVDRGSNTEAFF.